This T cell receptor beta chain was sequenced in a study of blood T cell repertoires in COVID-19. TCRdb keeps only in-frame clones here, not all; method: immunoSEQ multiplex PCR. This table holds some 250,000 clones, around 82% found once. Trimming cost V 7 bases and J 6 bases; bases outside gene matches: 8. The germline V gene encodes CDR1 SNHLY and CDR2 FYNNEI. This CDR3 comprises 14 residues. The J gene is TRBJ1-2, the V gene TRBV2, with TRBD1 matching 10 bases. Specimen: peripheral blood. The receptor's source is a man aged 50-59 years with active or convalescent COVID-19. In DNA form, the CDR3 reads TGTGCCAGCACCAGATATGACAGGGGGCATGGCTACACCTTC. This translates into CASTRYDRGHGYTF.